Listed below are T cell receptor beta chains from one sample, sequenced in a study of early T cells in non-severe SARS-CoV-2 infection. One entry per CDR3 protein, called by TCRdb with MiXCR from the 5' RACE reads. The table includes tens of thousands of distinct CDR3 sequences, about 15% detected once. The sample consisted of whole blood, taken at baseline. The origin of the receptors is an adult who was a healthcare worker with PCR-confirmed SARS-CoV-2 infection or an uninfected control (not recorded which). The CDR3 runs from the conserved cysteine through the conserved F or W.

len	v_gene	j_gene	CDR3aa
13	TRBV10-1	TRBJ1-1	CASGADMNTEAFF
13	TRBV5-1	TRBJ1-1	CASSLRERAEAFF
15	TRBV5-6	TRBJ1-3	CASSPGTGGRNTIYF
14	TRBV12-3/TRBV12-4	TRBJ1-1	CASSLGGGGTEAFF
10	TRBV18	TRBJ1-1	CASSITEAFF
16	TRBV2	TRBJ2-3	CASRAALAASTDTQYF
16	TRBV27	TRBJ2-7	CASSLEAASIPYEQYF
16	TRBV7-9	TRBJ2-3	CASSSGTSGVTDTQYF
14	TRBV5-4	TRBJ2-3	CASSPQDRTDTQYF
12	TRBV29-1	TRBJ2-3	CSVGTGLDTQYF
14	TRBV27	TRBJ2-1	CASSSTGAYNEQFF
14	TRBV20-1	TRBJ1-5	CSARPGTSNQPQHF
15	TRBV7-6	TRBJ2-2	CASSFNGYNTGELFF
13	TRBV18	TRBJ1-1	CASSPRSDTEAFF
14	TRBV29-1	TRBJ2-2	CSVVGQGMAGELFF